Included here is one T cell receptor (beta chain) sequence, with context. These data belong to a study of immune evolution from preneoplasia to lung adenocarcinoma. V lost 8 bases, J lost 7 bases, and 15 bases lay in between. Per the germline V gene, CDR1 is LNHDA and CDR2 is SQIVND (reference sequence). The length of the CDR3 is 13 residues. Profiled with immunoSEQ multiplex PCR; TCRdb holds only in-frame clones, not every one. Of more than 13,000 clones in the sample, about 80% were seen once. The V and J genes are TRBV19 and TRBJ2-1, with a possible D match to TRBD1 (6 bases). The sample taken for sequencing was FFPE minimally invasive lung adenocarcinoma tissue. The clonotype comes from an older person with lung adenocarcinoma. CDR3 coding DNA: TGTGCCAGTTCCGACAGGCCTTGGAATGAGCAGTTCTTC. This translates into CASSDRPWNEQFF.